This entry features one T cell receptor (beta chain) sequence. The antigen is unknown. TCRdb processed the 5' RACE reads again and assigns one entry to each CDR3 protein, with no DNA. The sample holds approximately 22,000 distinct CDR3 sequences. This CDR3 comprises 16 residues. Per the germline V gene, CDR1 is MDHEN and CDR2 is SYDVKM. The data originate from a study of T cells expressing NK-cell markers. Looking at the study overall: It was from sorted CD3+CD56+NKG2C+, CD3+CD56+NKG2C- and CD3+CD56-NKG2C+ T cells that TCR beta repertoires came. Within the sequenced cohort of eight donors, seven exhibited HCMV seropositivity and one was seronegative. Study-wide results and limits: HCMV specificity of the expanded NKG2C+ T cell clones stayed unclear. The same clonotypes also predominated in the CD3+CD56-NKG2C+ fraction of a handful of donors.

Sequencing was carried out using blood T cells: a sorted CD56 or NKG2C T cell subset, CD4+ or CD8+ T cells, or bulk PBMC T cells (not recorded which). This sequence was found in a man between 18 and 69 years old in good health. The rearrangement joins TRBV28 to TRBJ2-5; absent DNA, TCRdb's TRBD2 call cannot be checked. CDR3 amino acids: CASSLEGGGFQETQYF.